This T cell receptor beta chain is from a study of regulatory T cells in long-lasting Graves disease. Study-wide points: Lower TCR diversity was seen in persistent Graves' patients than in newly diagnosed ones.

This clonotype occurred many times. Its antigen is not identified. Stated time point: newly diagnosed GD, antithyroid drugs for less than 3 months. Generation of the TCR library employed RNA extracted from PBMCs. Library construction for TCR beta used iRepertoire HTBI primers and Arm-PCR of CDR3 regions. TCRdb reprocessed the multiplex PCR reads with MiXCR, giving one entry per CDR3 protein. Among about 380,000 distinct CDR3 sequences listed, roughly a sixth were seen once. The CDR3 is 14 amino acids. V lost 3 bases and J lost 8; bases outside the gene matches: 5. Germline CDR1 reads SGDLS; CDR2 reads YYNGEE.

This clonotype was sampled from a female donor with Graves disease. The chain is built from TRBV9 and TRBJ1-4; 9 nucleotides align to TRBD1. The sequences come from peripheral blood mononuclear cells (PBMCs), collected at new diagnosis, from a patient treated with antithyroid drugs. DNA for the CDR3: TGTGCCAGCAGCGCCTGGGACAGGGTGGAAAAACTGTTTTTT. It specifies CASSAWDRVEKLFF.